This T cell receptor beta chain is from a study of T cells after yellow fever vaccination. Study-level results: Across the CD4 and CD8 compartments, a small share of clonotypes was present in both. Bulk-population clonotypes that are abundant could appear as contaminants in FACS-sorted repertoires. Detected again after the booster were most primary-vaccination clones, at 96% CD4 and 70% to 90% CD8.

Per germline, CDR1 SGHAT and CDR2 FQNNGV. Trimming removed 1 base from V and 2 bases from J; junction bases left unmatched: 6. CDR3 length equals 16 residues. TCR cDNA was made by 5'RACE template switching, adding a universal primer site and UMIs. TCRdb passed the 5' RACE reads through MiXCR, listing each CDR3 protein once. The data contain more than 350,000 distinct CDR3 sequences, 11% of them singletons. A word on this clonotype: Its specificity is unknown.

This sample comprised PBMCs, obtained on the day of the first yellow fever vaccination. The J gene is TRBJ2-5, the V gene TRBV11-2; 8 bases agree with TRBD2. The clonotype comes from a man aged 18 to 29 who received the YFV17D yellow fever vaccine. CDR3 in DNA: TGTGCCAGCAGCTTAGGGGGGCGGGGGGTTCAAGAGACCCAGTACTTC. It is translated as CASSLGGRGVQETQYF.